One sample yielded the 8 T cell receptor beta chains listed below, sequenced in a study of blood T cells in healthy people across ages. For the second PCR, which ran for 7 to 11 cycles, a sample-barcoded 5' primer and a J-beta primer mix were used. TCRdb itself ran the 5' RACE reads through MiXCR, one entry per CDR3 protein. The sample includes 1.5 million to 2 million distinct CDR3 sequences, roughly 27% seen only once; the top ten take roughly 8%. The sequenced material came from blood. The receptor set was obtained from a young woman in good health.

The V call is TRBV6-1, the J call TRBJ2-1; 10 bases map to TRBD2. V shed 6 bases and J 7 bases; nucleotides not matched to a gene: 3. Germline loops: CDR1 MNHNS, CDR2 SASEGT. The CDR3 consists of 13 residues. As DNA, the CDR3 is TGTGCCAGCAGATCTAGCGGGAGAAATGAGCAGTTCTTC. Translated: CASRSSGRNEQFF.

The chain couples TRBV5-1 to TRBJ2-6; D could derive from TRBD1 or TRBD2 (7 bases each). V lost 0 bases and J lost 4, with 14 bases in between. The CDR3 totals 17 residues. The germline V gene encodes CDR1 SGHRS and CDR2 YFSETQ. CDR3 residues: CASSLATGRAGANVLTF. DNA of the CDR3: TGCGCCAGCAGCTTGGCGACAGGGAGGGCCGGGGCCAACGTCCTGACTTTC.

Many counts were recorded for this clonotype. The rearrangement joins TRBV7-9 to TRBJ2-5, with D possibly being TRBD1 or TRBD2 (5 bases each). The CDR3 consists of 15 residues. Trimming left V 5 bases short and J 5 bases short, with 18 bases between. Germline values: CDR1 SEHNR, CDR2 FQNEAQ (reference sequence). This chain's CDR3 is CASSRDLWELETQYF. The DNA of the CDR3 is TGTGCCAGCAGCCGGGACCTTTGGGAGCTCGAGACCCAGTACTTC.

The chain uses TRBV20-1 and TRBJ2-1; D may be TRBD2 (5 bases). The ends were cut back, 3 bases at V and 9 bases at J, with 21 bases in the middle. Germline assignment: CDR1 DFQATT and CDR2 SNEGSKA (reference sequence). The CDR3 length is 15 residues. The CDR3 bases are TGCAGTGCTAGCAAAGGACGGACGGGGTCGGGTGAGCAGTTCTTC. Its translation is CSASKGRTGSGEQFF.

This clonotype was picked up many times. The V and J genes are TRBV29-1 and TRBJ2-7; D ambiguous. Trimming stripped 4 bases from V and 6 bases from J, with 16 bases between. The V gene's germline CDR1 is SQVTM and CDR2 ANQGSEA. The CDR3 length is 13 residues. This CDR3 reads CSVVRSRSGEQYF. The CDR3 bases are TGCAGCGTTGTGCGCAGCCGTTCTGGCGAGCAGTACTTC.

V and J are TRBV9 and TRBJ1-1; TRBD1 agrees at 10 bases. The CDR3 extends over 14 amino acids. The J segment lost 11 bases and the V segment lost 7 bases, leaving 14 bases of the junction unmatched. Germline CDR1 reads SGDLS; CDR2 reads YYNGEE. The CDR3 spells CASSPTGTGVAAFF. The CDR3 region has the DNA TGTGCCAGCTCTCCAACCGGGACAGGGGTCGCGGCTTTCTTT.

This clonotype was seen a handful of times. The rearrangement uses TRBV7-2 and TRBJ2-7, with 10 nucleotides matching TRBD2. CDR3 length: 15 amino acids. Per the germline V gene, CDR1 is SGHTA and CDR2 is FQGNSA. J lost 3 bases, V lost 5 bases, and 7 bases had no gene match. CDR3 sequence reads: CASSPGLAENYEQYF. The CDR3 coding sequence is TGTGCCAGCAGCCCAGGACTAGCGGAGAACTACGAGCAGTACTTC.

This clonotype was observed a handful of times. The chain recombines TRBV10-3 with TRBJ1-5; 8 bases map to TRBD1. J was trimmed by 2 bases and V by 0 bases; bases with no gene match: 6. This CDR3 has 17 residues. CDR1 and CDR2 from the germline V gene are ENHRY and SYGVKD. The CDR3 spells CAISESAGGVGNQPQHF. CDR3 in DNA: TGTGCCATCAGTGAGTCCGCAGGGGGCGTTGGCAATCAGCCCCAGCATTTT.